These 25 T cell receptor beta chains share one sample of origin, sequenced in a study of blood T cell repertoires in COVID-19. Generated by immunoSEQ multiplex PCR, the TCRdb table keeps only in-frame clones and is missing some. The sample has about 170,000 clones; 83% are singletons. Input material: peripheral blood. The receptors stem from a woman aged 80 or over with acute or convalescent COVID-19.

This chain links TRBV4-1 with TRBJ2-1; 9 nucleotides match TRBD1. The CDR3 contains 15 residues. V lost 1 base to trimming and J lost 6 bases; unmatched junction nucleotides: 4. CDR1 and CDR2 (germline): MGHRA, YSYEKL. CDR3 loop: CASSQGQGVPNEQFF. CDR3 sequence (DNA): TGCGCCAGCAGCCAAGGACAGGGGGTACCCAATGAGCAGTTCTTC.

The CDR3 spells CASSGLSGTGGYTF. The CDR3 coding sequence is TGTGCCAGCAGTGGCCTTTCCGGGACAGGGGGCTACACCTTC. The chain links TRBV2 to TRBJ1-2; 9 positions match TRBD1. Germline assignment: CDR1 SNHLY and CDR2 FYNNEI. With V trimmed by 4 bases and J by 8 bases, 8 bases remained unmatched. The CDR3 loop spans 14 amino acids. The full variable domain, rest sourced from reference TRBV2 and TRBJ1-2, is EPEVTQTPSHQVTQMGQEVILRCVPISNHLYFYWYRQILGQKVEFLVSFYNNEISEKSEIFDDQFSVERPDGSNFTLKIRSTKLEDSAMYFCASSGLSGTGGYTFGSGTRLTVV.

A word on this clone: Other DNA sequences of this sample code for an identical CDR3. The chain has TRBV12-3 or TRBV12-4 and TRBJ1-1, with D perhaps matching TRBD1 (5 bases). The CDR3 is made up of 13 amino acids. V gave up 6 bases and J gave up 0 bases, with 8 bases separating them. CDR3 in amino acids: CASSLQVNTEAFF. CDR3 DNA sequence: TGTGCCAGCAGCCTACAGGTGAACACTGAAGCTTTCTTT.

The chain couples TRBV19 to TRBJ1-1, with no clear D. V was trimmed by 4 bases and J by 8 bases, leaving 14 bases between them. This CDR3 spans 13 amino acids. From germline, CDR1 is LNHDA and CDR2 SQIVND (reference sequence). CDR3 bases: TGTGCCAGTAGTAGCAGCGGTAGGTCCGAAGCTTTCTTT. The encoded protein is CASSSSGRSEAFF.

This chain links TRBV29-1 with TRBJ2-5; weak D call: TRBD2 (5 bases). The germline V gene encodes CDR1 SQVTM and CDR2 ANQGSEA. CDR3 length: 13 amino acids. The ends were cut back, 3 bases at V and 5 bases at J, with 13 bases in the middle. CDR3 protein: CSVDKGRGETQYF. The DNA of the CDR3 is TGCAGCGTTGATAAGGGTCGAGGGGAGACCCAGTACTTC.

The genes are TRBV27 and TRBJ2-3; tentative D call: TRBD1 (6 bases). The CDR3 covers 15 residues. Trimming pared 6 bases from V and 2 bases from J, leaving 15 bases between. Germline V gene data show CDR1 as MNHEY and CDR2 as SMNVEV (reference sequence). The CDR3 DNA follows: TGTGCCAGCAGCCATGACAGGATCATCACAGATACGCAGTATTTT. Translating it yields CASSHDRIITDTQYF.

This chain's CDR3 is CASSLAPTGGPYNEQFF. In DNA form, the CDR3 reads TGTGCCAGCAGCTTAGCCCCGACAGGGGGCCCATACAATGAGCAGTTCTTC. The rearrangement uses TRBV7-8 and TRBJ2-1, with 10 bases matching TRBD1. The germline V gene encodes CDR1 SGHVS and CDR2 FQNEAQ. The CDR3 runs 17 residues. V lost 0 bases and J lost 4; bases outside the gene matches: 6.

This chain links TRBV5-6 with TRBJ2-4; D unresolved. CDR1 is SGHDT, CDR2 YYEEEE, per germline. The CDR3 sequence is 13 residues long. The V and J ends lost 0 bases and 10 bases respectively, with 11 bases between them. The CDR3 protein is CASSLERGQIQYF. The CDR3 nucleotides are TGTGCCAGCAGCTTGGAACGTGGCCAAATTCAGTACTTC. Full variable domain (outside the CDR3, taken from reference TRBV5-6 and TRBJ2-4): DAGVTQSPTHLIKTRGQQVTLRCSPKSGHDTVSWYQQALGQGPQFIFQYYEEEERQRGNFPDRFSGHQFPNYSSELNVNALLLGDSALYLCASSLERGQIQYFGAGTRLSVL.

The gene calls are TRBV3-1 (or the pseudogene TRBV3-2) and TRBJ1-2; D unresolved. The CDR3 covers 15 residues. Trimming pared 4 bases from V and 0 bases from J, leaving 12 bases between. In germline, CDR1 is LGHDT, CDR2 YNNKEL (reference sequence). CDR3 amino acids: CASSPSATPNYGYTF. As DNA, the CDR3 is TGTGCCAGCAGCCCGTCCGCTACCCCTAACTATGGCTACACCTTC.

This clone turned up a few times. This chain joins TRBV5-3 and TRBJ1-2; no clear D gene. TRBV5-3 is filed as an ORF, its function uncertain. The CDR3 is 16 amino acids. V was pared by 4 bases and J by 8 bases, with 24 bases between. The CDR3 region is CARSLGVVSGNRGYTF. The CDR3 DNA reads TGTGCCAGAAGCCTGGGTGTTGTTTCCGGGAATCGAGGCTACACCTTC.

In DNA, the CDR3 is TGTGCCACCAGCCTGGGGGGGTCACCTGGAAACACCATATATTTT. Its translation is CATSLGGSPGNTIYF. The V and J genes are TRBV15 and TRBJ1-3, with D possibly being TRBD1 (5 bases). CDR1 and CDR2 from the germline V gene are LNHNV and YYDKDF (reference sequence). Trimming pared 5 bases from V and 2 bases from J, leaving 13 bases between. There are 15 residues in the CDR3.

The V and J genes are TRBV7-2 and TRBJ2-5, with 12 bases lining up with TRBD2. With V trimmed by 2 bases and J by 5 bases, 9 bases remained unmatched. The CDR3 spans 17 residues. Germline loops: CDR1 SGHTA, CDR2 FQGNSA. Here the CDR3 reads CASSLSSPLAGGETQYF. The CDR3 DNA sequence: TGTGCCAGCAGCTTAAGTTCCCCCCTAGCGGGGGGGGAGACCCAGTACTTC.

The chain employs TRBV28 and TRBJ2-2, with D unclear. CDR3 length equals 14 residues. V dropped 1 base and J dropped 5 bases, with 8 bases sitting between them. Per germline, CDR1 MDHEN and CDR2 SYDVKM. CDR3 in amino acids: CASSLLAKTGELFF. The CDR3 bases are TGTGCCAGCAGTTTATTAGCAAAGACCGGGGAGCTGTTTTTT.

This sequence joins TRBV9 and TRBJ2-5; weak D call: TRBD2 (5 bases). Trimming shortened V by 1 base and J by 5 bases, and 9 bases separated the two germline ends. The V gene's germline CDR1 is SGDLS and CDR2 YYNGEE. There are 13 residues in the CDR3. CDR3 nucleotide sequence: TGTGCCAGCAGCGTAAGGACTCATGAGACCCAGTACTTC. This codes for CASSVRTHETQYF.

As DNA, the CDR3 is TGTGCCAGCAGCTTTACAGGGGGTCTAGCCGACGGCAATGAGCAGTTCTTC. Its translation: CASSFTGGLADGNEQFF. The chain carries TRBV11-2 and TRBJ2-1, with 8 bases aligning to TRBD1. Germline V gives CDR1 SGHAT, CDR2 FQNNGV. The CDR3 runs to 17 residues. After removal of 3 bases from V and 6 bases from J, the junction contained 13 bases not matched to a gene.

The gene calls are TRBV5-1 and TRBJ1-3; D is unresolved. The CDR3 spans 14 residues. Germline assignment: CDR1 SGHRS and CDR2 YFSETQ. Trimming removed 5 bases at V and 2 bases at J, with 11 bases between. CDR3 residues: CASSSGVAGNTIYF. CDR3 nucleotides: TGCGCCAGCAGTAGCGGGGTAGCTGGAAACACCATATATTTT. Using reference TRBV5-1 and TRBJ1-3 for the parts outside the CDR3, the full variable domain is KAGVTQTPRYLIKTRGQQVTLSCSPISGHRSVSWYQQTPGQGLQFLFEYFSETQRNKGNFPGRFSGRQFSNSRSEMNVSTLELGDSALYLCASSSGVAGNTIYFGEGSWLTVV.

The V call is TRBV5-1, the J call TRBJ2-5, with TRBD1 as a possible D gene (6 bases). The V gene's germline CDR1 is SGHRS and CDR2 YFSETQ. This CDR3 region has 15 residues. V lost 3 bases and J 0 bases, leaving 12 bases between the germline ends. The CDR3 coding sequence is TGCGCCAGCAGCTCTATTAGGGGGAACCAAGAGACCCAGTACTTC. This sequence encodes CASSSIRGNQETQYF.

The V call is TRBV19, the J call TRBJ1-2; 7 nucleotides agree with TRBD1. The trim removed 6 bases at V and 0 bases at J, leaving 7 bases unmatched. The CDR3 runs 15 residues. From germline, CDR1 is LNHDA and CDR2 SQIVND (reference sequence). CDR3 bases: TGTGCCAGTAGCCCCCAGGGGGTCCCTAACTATGGCTACACCTTC. It specifies CASSPQGVPNYGYTF.

This clone came up a few times. V usage is TRBV5-1 and J usage is TRBJ2-5; D might be TRBD1 (5 bases). CDR3 size: 14 residues. Germline V gene lookup returns CDR1 SGHRS and CDR2 YFSETQ. Trimming took 0 bases from V and 2 from J, leaving 8 bases between them. The CDR3: CASSLASGQETQYF. CDR3 in DNA: TGCGCCAGCAGCTTGGCCTCAGGGCAAGAGACCCAGTACTTC. Full variable domain (rest looked up from reference TRBV5-1 and TRBJ2-5): KAGVTQTPRYLIKTRGQQVTLSCSPISGHRSVSWYQQTPGQGLQFLFEYFSETQRNKGNFPGRFSGRQFSNSRSEMNVSTLELGDSALYLCASSLASGQETQYFGPGTRLLVL.

As concerns this clone: The same CDR3 arises from other DNA sequences in this sample as well. V gene TRBV18 combines with J gene TRBJ1-3; 8 nucleotides line up with TRBD1. The CDR3 contains 15 residues. Germline trimming cut 3 bases from V and 4 bases from J; bases unmatched to any gene: 5. CDR1 and CDR2 from the germline V gene are KGHSH and LQKENI. The CDR3 nucleotides read TGTGCCAGCTCACCCTCCGGACAGGGCGGAAACACCATATATTTT. This codes for CASSPSGQGGNTIYF.

This rearrangement joins TRBV19 to TRBJ2-7, with 8 bases that match TRBD1. The V and J ends lost 6 bases and 3 bases, in that order; junction bases with no gene match: 7. The CDR3 spans 14 residues. Germline CDR1 is LNHDA and CDR2 is SQIVND (reference sequence). The CDR3 here is CASSPGTGSYEQYF. The CDR3 region has the DNA TGTGCCAGTAGCCCCGGGACAGGAAGCTACGAGCAGTACTTC.

J is TRBJ1-4 and V is TRBV9; 12 nucleotides align to TRBD1. V lost 3 bases and J lost 6; bases outside the gene matches: 3. Germline CDR1 and CDR2: SGDLS and YYNGEE. This CDR3 spans 15 amino acids. The CDR3: CASSAGTGGHEKLFF. The CDR3 bases are TGTGCCAGCAGCGCTGGGACAGGGGGCCATGAAAAACTGTTTTTT.

The chain combines TRBV27 with TRBJ2-5, with unresolved D. V lost 2 bases, J lost 5 bases, and 12 bases lay in between. CDR3 length: 14 residues. Germline values: CDR1 MNHEY, CDR2 SMNVEV (reference sequence). CDR3 amino acids: CASSLGGYGETQYF. CDR3 bases: TGTGCCAGCAGTTTAGGTGGCTACGGGGAGACCCAGTACTTC.

This chain joins TRBV6-6 and TRBJ1-5, with D perhaps matching TRBD1 (5 bases). V lost 4 bases, J lost 2 bases, and 12 bases lay in between. This CDR3 region has 15 residues. Germline CDR1 MNHNY, CDR2 SVGAGI (reference sequence). CDR3 sequence (DNA): TGTGCCAGCAGTTCCCAGGGCGGGGGCAATCAGCCCCAGCATTTT. It yields the protein CASSSQGGGNQPQHF.

This chain uses TRBV11-2 with TRBJ2-5; maybe TRBD2 (6 bases). V was clipped by 0 bases and J by 5 bases, with 10 bases between them. Germline V CDR1 and CDR2: SGHAT, FQNNGV. The CDR3 covers 14 residues. The DNA for the CDR3 is TGTGCCAGCAGCTTAGACACCCGGGGGGAGACCCAGTACTTC. Its protein product is CASSLDTRGETQYF.